The present T cell receptor beta chain was sequenced within a study of metastatic and nonmetastatic thyroid tumors. The wider study: Blood and tumor or nodule tissue repertoires from malignant and benign thyroid patients were compared. Study-level findings and limits: Relative to benign nodules, malignant thyroid tumors were reportedly characterized by significantly elevated TCR beta diversity in blood and tumor.

Many counts were recorded for this clone. Its antigen is unidentified. Source study methods: A papillary thyroid cancer distant-metastasis classifier was built from CDR3 differences across clinicopathological groups. TCRdb recomputed clones from the PCR reads via MiXCR. The V and J calls were determined by TCRdb, not by the authors. The sample consists of 9,000 to 10,000 clones, approximately 9.9% of them appearing once. No treatment had been given to any patient before thyroid surgery. The CDR3 loop spans 14 amino acids. The germline gives CDR1 MNHNY, CDR2 SVGAGI (reference sequence). Trimming shortened V by 3 bases and J by 5 bases, and 13 bases separated the two germline ends.

This TCR came from a female donor with papillary thyroid cancer or a benign thyroid nodule (not recorded which). Some clones in this sample may be carry-over from other donors' samples. This rearrangement joins TRBV6-6 to TRBJ2-5, with D possibly TRBD1 on 5 matching bases. Sample: tumor tissue. CDR3 amino acids: CASSYWGHGETQYF. As DNA, the CDR3 is TGTGCCAGCAGTTATTGGGGCCACGGGGAGACCCAGTACTTC.